A selection of T cell receptor beta chains follows, all from one sample in a study of shared clonotypes between healthy human individuals. The protocol was immunoSEQ multiplex PCR, while the TCRdb copy is restricted to in-frame clones and leaves out a portion. Of hundreds of thousands of clones in the sample, 74% were seen once. Sample: memory CD4+ T cells sorted from blood. The receptors here all came from a woman aged 30 to 39 in good health. CDR3s include the opening cysteine and the closing phenylalanine or tryptophan. The order of the fields is J gene, D gene, V gene, clone size, CDR3 DNA, CDR3 protein. The D gene is left open where the match is weak. Size tells how often a clone was seen (once, few, many) or the class of an expanded clone, and some rows leave it out.

j_gene: TRBJ1-5; d_gene: .; v_gene: TRBV6-5; abundance: .; CDR3nt: TGTGCCAGCAGCCAGGGACGAGGGGTCTCGGCCCAGCATTTT; CDR3aa: CASSQGRGVSAQHF
j_gene: TRBJ1-1; d_gene: .; v_gene: TRBV11-1; abundance: .; CDR3nt: TGTGCCAGCAGACTCGGAGTGAACACTGAAGCTTTCTTT; CDR3aa: CASRLGVNTEAFF
j_gene: TRBJ1-4; d_gene: TRBD1; v_gene: TRBV28; abundance: once; CDR3nt: TGTGCCAGCAGTTCACGGACAGGGGCCCATAGGGACGAAAAACTGTTTTTT; CDR3aa: CASSSRTGAHRDEKLFF
j_gene: TRBJ1-5; d_gene: .; v_gene: TRBV6-1; abundance: .; CDR3nt: TGTGCCAGCAGTGATCTTATTACGACCGCTGCCCAGCATTTT; CDR3aa: CASSDLITTAAQHF
j_gene: TRBJ1-6; d_gene: TRBD1; v_gene: TRBV12-5; abundance: .; CDR3nt: TGTGCTAGTGCCCTCAGGGGGAATAATTCACCCCTCCACTTT; CDR3aa: CASALRGNNSPLHF
j_gene: TRBJ1-1; d_gene: .; v_gene: TRBV5-1; abundance: .; CDR3nt: TGCGCCAGTACCTTCTCTGGGGGTTTGAACACTGAAGCTTTCTTT; CDR3aa: CASTFSGGLNTEAFF
j_gene: TRBJ2-1; d_gene: .; v_gene: TRBV28; abundance: few; CDR3nt: TGTGCCAGCACCCCGCCCCCCTTCCATAGCGGCAGCTCCTACAATGAGCAGTTCTTC; CDR3aa: CASTPPPFHSGSSYNEQFF
j_gene: TRBJ1-1; d_gene: TRBD1; v_gene: TRBV6-5; abundance: .; CDR3nt: TGTGCCAGCAGTTCCGGACGACAGGGTGGCACTGAAGCTTTCTTT; CDR3aa: CASSSGRQGGTEAFF
j_gene: TRBJ2-5; d_gene: TRBD2; v_gene: TRBV29-1; abundance: .; CDR3nt: TGCAGCTCGGGAGGGGGGAGTGAGACCCAGTACTTC; CDR3aa: CSSGGGSETQYF
j_gene: TRBJ1-2; d_gene: .; v_gene: TRBV6-5; abundance: .; CDR3nt: TGTGCCAGCAGGCCTACTCGGGGGCTGGCGAATGGCTACACCTTC; CDR3aa: CASRPTRGLANGYTF
j_gene: TRBJ1-5; d_gene: .; v_gene: TRBV19; abundance: .; CDR3nt: TGTGCCAGTAGCAGGGATCAAGTAGGGGATCAGCCCCAGCATTTT; CDR3aa: CASSRDQVGDQPQHF
j_gene: TRBJ1-5; d_gene: .; v_gene: TRBV18; abundance: .; CDR3nt: TGTGCCAGCTCACCAGGGATGGATCAGCCCCAGCATTTT; CDR3aa: CASSPGMDQPQHF
j_gene: TRBJ1-1; d_gene: .; v_gene: TRBV27; abundance: .; CDR3nt: TGTGCCAGCAGTTTATCCTACGTGGGAAACACTGAAGCTTTCTTT; CDR3aa: CASSLSYVGNTEAFF
j_gene: TRBJ1-1; d_gene: .; v_gene: TRBV9; abundance: few; CDR3nt: TGTGCCAGCAGCCCGCGCGGAGGGAACACTGAAGCTTTCTTT; CDR3aa: CASSPRGGNTEAFF
j_gene: TRBJ2-5; d_gene: TRBD2; v_gene: TRBV7-9; abundance: .; CDR3nt: TGTGCCAGCAGCTGGGGACTAGCGGGGGAAGAGACCCAGTACTTC; CDR3aa: CASSWGLAGEETQYF
j_gene: TRBJ1-4; d_gene: .; v_gene: TRBV30; abundance: once; CDR3nt: TGTGCCTGGAGTTTGGTTTCGAATGAAAAACTGTTTTTT; CDR3aa: CAWSLVSNEKLFF
j_gene: TRBJ2-5; d_gene: TRBD1; v_gene: TRBV12-5; abundance: .; CDR3nt: TGTGCTAGTGGGACAGGGCCCCAAGAGACCCAGTACTTC; CDR3aa: CASGTGPQETQYF
j_gene: TRBJ2-5; d_gene: TRBD2; v_gene: TRBV15; abundance: .; CDR3nt: TGTGCCACCAGCAGAGCAGCGGGGTGGGAGACCCAGTACTTC; CDR3aa: CATSRAAGWETQYF
j_gene: TRBJ2-6; d_gene: .; v_gene: TRBV5-1; abundance: .; CDR3nt: TGCGCCAGCAGCTTGCGGACATGGACCTCTGGGGCCAACGTCCTGACTTTC; CDR3aa: CASSLRTWTSGANVLTF
j_gene: TRBJ1-6; d_gene: .; v_gene: TRBV11-2; abundance: .; CDR3nt: TGTGCCAGCAGCCTCTCGGACGGGACCCCGGCCCTCCACTTT; CDR3aa: CASSLSDGTPALHF
j_gene: TRBJ2-7; d_gene: TRBD2; v_gene: TRBV11-2; abundance: .; CDR3nt: TGTGCCAGCAGCCCCTGGGAGAGCGGGAGGGCCTTATTTTCCTACGAGCAGTACTTC; CDR3aa: CASSPWESGRALFSYEQYF
j_gene: TRBJ1-5; d_gene: .; v_gene: TRBV16; abundance: .; CDR3nt: TGTGCCAGCAGCCAATGGGGGATGCGCAATCAGCCCCAGCATTTT; CDR3aa: CASSQWGMRNQPQHF
j_gene: TRBJ2-1; d_gene: .; v_gene: TRBV7-6; abundance: many; CDR3nt: TGTGCCAGCAGTCCCCTTCGGGAGCATTTCAATGAGCAGTTCTTC; CDR3aa: CASSPLREHFNEQFF
j_gene: TRBJ2-1; d_gene: TRBD2; v_gene: TRBV4-1; abundance: .; CDR3nt: TGCGCCAGCAGCCAAGTAATTTTTCGGACTAGCGGGAACAATGAGCAGTTCTTC; CDR3aa: CASSQVIFRTSGNNEQFF
j_gene: TRBJ2-3; d_gene: TRBD2; v_gene: TRBV10-1; abundance: .; CDR3nt: TGCGCCAGCAGTGAGTCACTAGCGGGTAGCACAGATACGCAGTATTTT; CDR3aa: CASSESLAGSTDTQYF
j_gene: TRBJ2-3; d_gene: .; v_gene: TRBV27; abundance: once; CDR3nt: TGTGCCAGCAGTTGGCGGGACGGCGATACGCAGTATTTT; CDR3aa: CASSWRDGDTQYF
j_gene: TRBJ2-1; d_gene: .; v_gene: TRBV6-6; abundance: .; CDR3nt: TGTGCCAGCAGTTCCGTTGCGGATGAGCAGTTCTTC; CDR3aa: CASSSVADEQFF
j_gene: TRBJ2-7; d_gene: TRBD2; v_gene: TRBV10-2; abundance: .; CDR3nt: TGCGCCAGCAGTGGAGGCGGGGGGTCCTACGAGCAGTACTTC; CDR3aa: CASSGGGGSYEQYF
j_gene: TRBJ1-2; d_gene: TRBD1; v_gene: TRBV4-1; abundance: .; CDR3nt: TGCGCCAGCAGCCAACCTCGGAGGACAGGGGAGGATGGCTACACCTTC; CDR3aa: CASSQPRRTGEDGYTF
j_gene: TRBJ2-7; d_gene: TRBD1; v_gene: TRBV6-5; abundance: .; CDR3nt: TGTGCCAGCAGTAAACCAGACAGGGGGTTCCACGAGCAGTACTTC; CDR3aa: CASSKPDRGFHEQYF
j_gene: TRBJ2-7; d_gene: .; v_gene: TRBV30; abundance: .; CDR3nt: TGTGCCTGGAGTGGGCGAGCGGGCAACTACGAGCAGTACTTC; CDR3aa: CAWSGRAGNYEQYF
j_gene: TRBJ2-7; d_gene: TRBD2; v_gene: TRBV4-1; abundance: .; CDR3nt: TGCGCCAGCAGCCAAGATCCCGGGACTAGCAACGAGCAGTACTTC; CDR3aa: CASSQDPGTSNEQYF
j_gene: TRBJ2-7; d_gene: TRBD2; v_gene: TRBV4-1; abundance: .; CDR3nt: TGCGCCAGCAGCCAAGATCCACTAGCGGGAAGGTACGAGCAGTACTTC; CDR3aa: CASSQDPLAGRYEQYF
j_gene: TRBJ1-5; d_gene: .; v_gene: TRBV5-1; abundance: few; CDR3nt: TGCGCCAGCAGCCCAGACAGCCCCAGCAATCAGCCCCAGCATTTT; CDR3aa: CASSPDSPSNQPQHF
j_gene: TRBJ2-7; d_gene: .; v_gene: TRBV10-3; abundance: .; CDR3nt: TGTGCCATCAGTGGGCCCCAGACCTACGAGCAGTACTTC; CDR3aa: CAISGPQTYEQYF